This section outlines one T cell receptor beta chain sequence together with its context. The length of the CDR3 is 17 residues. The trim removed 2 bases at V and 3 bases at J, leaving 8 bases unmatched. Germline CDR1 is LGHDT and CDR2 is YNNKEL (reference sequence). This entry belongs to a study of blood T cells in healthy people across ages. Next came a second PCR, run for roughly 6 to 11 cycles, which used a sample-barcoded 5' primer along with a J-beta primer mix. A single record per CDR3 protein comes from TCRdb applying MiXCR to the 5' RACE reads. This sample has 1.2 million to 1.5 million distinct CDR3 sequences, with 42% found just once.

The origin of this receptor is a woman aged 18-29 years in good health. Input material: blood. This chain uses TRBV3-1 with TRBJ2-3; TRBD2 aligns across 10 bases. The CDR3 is CASSQRSSGSFTDTQYF. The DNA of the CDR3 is TGTGCCAGCAGCCAACGCTCTAGCGGGAGTTTTACAGATACGCAGTATTTT.